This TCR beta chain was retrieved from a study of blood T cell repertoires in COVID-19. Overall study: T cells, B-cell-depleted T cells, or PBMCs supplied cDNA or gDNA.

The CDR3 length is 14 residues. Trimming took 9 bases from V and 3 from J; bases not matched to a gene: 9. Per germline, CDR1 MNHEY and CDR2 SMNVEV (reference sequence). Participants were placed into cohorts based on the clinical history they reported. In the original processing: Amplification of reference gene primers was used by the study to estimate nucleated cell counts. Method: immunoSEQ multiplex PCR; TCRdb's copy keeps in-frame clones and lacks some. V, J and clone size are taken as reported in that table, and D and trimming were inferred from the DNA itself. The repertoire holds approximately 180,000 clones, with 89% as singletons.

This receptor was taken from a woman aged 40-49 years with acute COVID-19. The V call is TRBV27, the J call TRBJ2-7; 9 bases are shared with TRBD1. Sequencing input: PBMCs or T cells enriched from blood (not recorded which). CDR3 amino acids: CASSPTGGFYEQYF. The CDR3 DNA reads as TGTGCCAGTAGTCCAACAGGGGGCTTCTACGAGCAGTACTTC.